This entry is about one TCR beta chain. This sample was taken from a study of CD8 T cells in Susac syndrome. CDR1 is SGHDT and CDR2 is YYEEEE in the germline V gene. The CDR3 loop spans 13 amino acids. Trimming took off 1 base at V and 5 bases at J, with 7 bases between the two ends. TCR beta sequencing covered blood CD8+ and CD4+ T cells. The patients serving as multiple sclerosis controls were treatment-naive. They had stable or active relapsing-remitting disease and fulfilled revised McDonald criteria. Through negative isolation, CD4+ and CD8+ T cells were obtained, while TEMRA cells were enriched using FACS. The RNA, roughly 0.45 to 1 ug, was put through reverse transcription using random hexamers. An immunoSEQ multiplex PCR generated amplified TCR beta CDR3 products spanning 54 Vbeta and 13 Jbeta. TCRdb reprocessed the immunoSEQ multiplex PCR reads with MiXCR, giving one entry per CDR3 protein. Of fewer than 350,000 distinct CDR3 sequences listed, roughly 85% are singletons.

Sequenced: CD8+ T cells from PBMCs. The chain employs TRBV5-6 and TRBJ1-5; D gene uncertain. The clonotype originates from a human donor with multiple sclerosis. The CDR3 DNA reads TGTGCCAGCAGCTTGAGGGCGGATCAGCCCCAGCATTTT. This sequence encodes CASSLRADQPQHF.